These 9 T cell receptor beta chains were all obtained from the same sample, sequenced in a study of early T cells in non-severe SARS-CoV-2 infection. Via MiXCR, TCRdb re-called the 5' RACE reads, giving one row per CDR3 protein. Counted here are about 64,000 distinct CDR3 sequences, around 12% occurring once; the ten biggest clones make up 4.2%. The sequencing sample was made of whole blood. All receptors come from an adult who was a healthcare worker with PCR-confirmed SARS-CoV-2 infection or an uninfected control (not recorded which).

The chain employs TRBV15 and TRBJ1-2, with D possibly matching TRBD1 (5 bases). Deletions cut 1 base from V and 3 bases from J, with 9 bases between. Germline CDR1 reads LNHNV; CDR2 reads YYDKDF (reference sequence). The length of the CDR3 is 14 residues. CDR3 region: CATSRGGGDYGYTF. The CDR3 DNA reads as TGTGCCACCAGCAGAGGGGGAGGGGACTATGGCTACACCTTC.

This chain joins TRBV7-9 and TRBJ2-5; D possibly corresponds to TRBD1 (6 bases). This CDR3 is built from 17 residues. Germline values: CDR1 SEHNR, CDR2 FQNEAQ (reference sequence). Deletions cut 6 bases from V and 5 bases from J, with 25 bases between. The chain's CDR3 is CASRDGTTGTFSETQYF. As DNA, the CDR3 is TGTGCCAGCAGGGATGGGACAACAGGCACTTTCAGTGAGACCCAGTACTTC. Using reference TRBV7-9 and TRBJ2-5 for the parts outside the CDR3, the full variable domain is DTGVSQNPRHKITKRGQNVTFRCDPISEHNRLYWYRQTLGQGPEFLTYFQNEAQLEKSRLLSDRFSAERPKGSFSTLEIQRTEQGDSAMYLCASRDGTTGTFSETQYFGPGTRLLVL.

V is TRBV6-5 and J is TRBJ2-2; TRBD1 aligns across 7 bases. The CDR3 has 15 residues. Germline assignment: CDR1 MNHEY and CDR2 SVGAGI. With V trimmed by 6 bases and J by 8 bases, 12 bases remained unmatched. The CDR3, as DNA: TGTGCCAGCAGACCGAAGGGACAGCTTGCTGGGGAGCTGTTTTTT. Translated: CASRPKGQLAGELFF.

The chain recombines TRBV6-2 or TRBV6-3 with TRBJ2-3; D is ambiguous. CDR1 and CDR2 (germline): MNHEY, SVGEGT. The CDR3 loop spans 17 amino acids. The ends were cut back, 0 bases at V and 4 bases at J, with 17 bases in the middle. The CDR3 nucleotides read TGTGCCAGCAGTTACTCGAGGTTCGCGGCTTCTTCAGATACGCAGTATTTT. Translated: CASSYSRFAASSDTQYF.

This clonotype came up a few times. The V gene is TRBV6-1, the J gene TRBJ1-5; D is unresolved. The CDR3 is 13 residues long. The V gene lost 3 bases and the J gene lost 5 bases, with 8 bases spanning the gap. CDR1 and CDR2 from the germline V gene are MNHNS and SASEGT. The CDR3 here is CASSDDTYQPQHF. Here the CDR3 DNA reads TGTGCCAGCAGTGATGACACCTATCAGCCCCAGCATTTT.

This clonotype was observed many times. The V call is TRBV11-3, the J call TRBJ1-1; possibly TRBD1 for D (5 bases). Germline V lookup: CDR1 SGHNT, CDR2 YENEEA. V was shortened by 2 bases and J by 3 bases, with 10 bases between the two germline ends. The CDR3 covers 14 residues. The DNA for the CDR3 is TGTGCCAGCAGCTTAAACGGGGCGGACACTGAAGCTTTCTTT. Translation: CASSLNGADTEAFF.

The table lists this clonotype with a few counts. The chain has TRBV5-1 and TRBJ2-3; D possibly corresponds to TRBD2 (6 bases). Looked up from germline, CDR1 is SGHRS and CDR2 is YFSETQ. The CDR3 is 14 residues long. V lost 4 bases and J 1 base, leaving 10 bases between the germline ends. CDR3 amino acids: CASSPSVGTDTQYF. In nucleotides, the CDR3 is TGCGCCAGCAGCCCTAGCGTGGGCACAGATACGCAGTATTTT.

This clonotype was observed at least ten times. J is TRBJ1-3 and V is TRBV6-5; 11 positions agree with TRBD1. Trimming removed 7 bases from V and 3 bases from J; junction bases left unmatched: 11. The CDR3 covers 17 residues. Germline V CDR1 and CDR2: MNHEY, SVGAGI. The CDR3 nucleotides read TGTGCCAGCACCCCAGGGGGGACAGGGGGTTTTGGAAACACCATATATTTT. Translated: CASTPGGTGGFGNTIYF.

There are many counts of this clonotype. The chain has TRBV18 and TRBJ1-4, with 7 nucleotides matching TRBD1. CDR1 and CDR2 (germline): KGHSH, LQKENI. V lost 6 bases and J lost 3; bases outside the gene matches: 4. CDR3 length: 14 amino acids. The CDR3 DNA follows: TGTGCCAGCTCCCGACAGGGAGCTAATGAAAAACTGTTTTTT. Its translation is CASSRQGANEKLFF.